This note documents a single T cell receptor (beta chain) sequence. No antigen is known for it. This entry is derived from a study of cytomegalovirus exposure and HLA in healthy donors. The CDR3 has 14 residues. The germline V gene encodes CDR1 SGHRS and CDR2 YFSETQ. Using immunoSEQ multiplex PCR, the repertoire was profiled, and TCRdb retains in-frame clones only, with some absent. The sample lists some 310,000 clones; 88% were seen once. The donors were members of the validation cohort, which comprised around 110 subjects and was separate from the first cohort of 670 or so subjects. General observations from the study: According to reports, the classifier identified cytomegalovirus status with high specificity and sensitivity.

This rearrangement joins TRBV5-1 to TRBJ2-5, with D possibly TRBD1 on 6 matching bases. TRBJ2-7 explains the end of the DNA better; the J call may be wrong. The sequenced material came from PBMCs. The receptor comes from a man in his thirties or forties in good health and CMV-seronegative. The CDR3 bases are TGCGCCAGCAGCTTGGATGTCAGGGGCTACGAGCAGTACTTC. Its protein is CASSLDVRGYEQYF.